A selection of T cell receptor beta chains follows, all from one sample in a study of blood T cell repertoires in COVID-19. Method: immunoSEQ multiplex PCR; TCRdb's copy keeps in-frame clones and lacks some. The profile shows under 250,000 clones, under 95% of them singletons. Material for sequencing was peripheral blood. These receptors originate from a man under 40 with acute or convalescent COVID-19. Both conserved end residues are part of each CDR3. Fields, in order: D gene, clone size, V gene, J gene, CDR3 protein, CDR3 DNA. The D gene is left open where the match is weak. The size entry is marked missing in some rows and otherwise reads once, few, many or a size class.

-,-,TRBV28,TRBJ1-2,CASSLTGPGHNYGYTF,TGTGCCAGCAGCCTAACCGGCCCAGGCCACAACTATGGCTACACCTTC
-,few,TRBV10-3,TRBJ1-5,CAIIEPGALNQPQHF,TGTGCCATCATCGAACCAGGCGCCCTCAATCAGCCCCAGCATTTT
TRBD1,-,TRBV7-3,TRBJ2-2,CASSLAGGGGKTGELFF,TGTGCCAGCAGCTTGGCAGGGGGTGGAGGAAAAACCGGGGAGCTGTTTTTT
TRBD1,-,TRBV6-5,TRBJ1-5,CASRNRGIQPQHF,TGTGCCAGCAGGAACAGGGGAATTCAGCCCCAGCATTTT
-,-,TRBV4-2,TRBJ2-1,CASSQEIGEYEQFF,TGTGCCAGCAGCCAAGAAATAGGAGAGTATGAGCAGTTCTTC
TRBD2,-,TRBV28,TRBJ2-7,CASSLGRTSASYEQYF,TGTGCCAGCAGTTTAGGAAGGACTAGCGCTTCCTACGAGCAGTACTTC
TRBD1,-,TRBV18,TRBJ1-6,CASSPNGQDTSSPLHF,TGTGCCAGCTCACCTAATGGACAGGACACTAGTTCACCCCTCCACTTT
-,once,TRBV19,TRBJ2-7,CASAAGPSPQYEQYF,TGTGCCAGCGCCGCGGGACCATCGCCCCAATACGAGCAGTACTTC
TRBD1,-,TRBV5-1,TRBJ1-1,CASSPGQVGNTEAFF,TGCGCCAGCAGCCCCGGACAGGTGGGGAACACTGAAGCTTTCTTT
TRBD1,-,TRBV16,TRBJ1-6,CASSRSTGERPYNSPLHF,TGTGCCAGCAGCCGGAGTACAGGGGAAAGGCCCTATAATTCACCCCTCCACTTT
TRBD1,-,TRBV10-1,TRBJ1-2,CASSGTRGTGNYGYTF,TGCGCCAGCAGTGGGACCAGAGGGACAGGGAACTATGGCTACACCTTC
-,-,TRBV5-1,TRBJ2-5,CASSLLPLSVPQETQYF,TGCGCCAGCAGCTTGTTACCTCTATCCGTCCCCCAAGAGACCCAGTACTTC
TRBD2,-,TRBV27,TRBJ2-1,CASSTLVGLAGGNEQFF,TGTGCCAGCAGTACCCTGGTTGGGCTAGCGGGAGGTAATGAGCAGTTCTTC
-,once,TRBV6-1,TRBJ2-3,CASSDTMGPSTDTQYF,TGTGCCAGCAGTGATACTATGGGTCCGAGCACAGATACGCAGTATTTT
TRBD2,once,TRBV4-2,TRBJ2-1,CASSQGTSGVGRGEQFF,TGTGCCAGCAGCCAAGGAACAAGCGGGGTTGGGCGCGGGGAGCAGTTCTTC
-,-,TRBV19,TRBJ2-7,CASSIAYRDIDSYEQYF,TGTGCCAGTAGTATAGCCTACCGGGACATAGACTCCTACGAGCAGTACTTC
TRBD1,-,TRBV7-2,TRBJ1-2,CASSLEGATGYGYTF,TGTGCCAGCAGCTTAGAGGGGGCTACGGGGTATGGCTACACCTTC
TRBD2,-,TRBV6-5,TRBJ2-5,CASSYIPGLAGETQYF,TGTGCCAGCAGTTACATACCCGGACTAGCAGGGGAGACCCAGTACTTC
-,-,TRBV3-1/TRBV3-2,TRBJ2-7,CASGAGTYEQYF,TGTGCCAGCGGGGCAGGGACCTACGAGCAGTACTTC
TRBD1,-,TRBV11-1,TRBJ2-1,CASRPRFRGLYNEQFF,TGTGCCAGCAGACCTCGGTTCAGGGGGCTCTACAATGAGCAGTTCTTC
-,-,TRBV30,TRBJ2-1,CAWSVLRDSGLQSFF,TGTGCCTGGAGTGTTTTACGGGATTCAGGCCTACAATCGTTCTTC
-,-,TRBV6-4,TRBJ2-2,CASSVRGYTGELFF,TGTGCCAGCAGTGTGAGGGGGTACACCGGGGAGCTGTTTTTT
TRBD2,few,TRBV6-5,TRBJ2-1,CASSYQVGLAGREQFF,TGTGCCAGCAGTTACCAGGTCGGACTAGCGGGCCGCGAGCAGTTCTTC
-,-,TRBV2,TRBJ2-1,CASRFGAVTYNEQFF,TGTGCCAGCAGGTTCGGAGCGGTCACCTACAATGAGCAGTTCTTC
-,-,TRBV6-5,TRBJ1-2,CASGGRSHGYTF,TGTGCCAGCGGAGGAAGATCCCATGGCTACACCTTC
-,-,TRBV5-1,TRBJ1-3,CASSLENRAWGNTIYF,TGCGCCAGCAGCTTGGAAAACAGGGCGTGGGGAAACACCATATATTTT
-,few,TRBV6-5,TRBJ2-5,CASRPTNQETQYF,TGTGCCAGCAGACCGACTAACCAAGAGACCCAGTACTTC
TRBD2,-,TRBV6-5,TRBJ2-7,CASSQTSGTHEQYF,TGTGCCAGCAGTCAGACTAGCGGGACTCACGAGCAGTACTTC
-,-,TRBV7-2,TRBJ2-3,CASSQYERTDTQYF,TGTGCCAGCAGCCAGTACGAACGCACAGATACGCAGTATTTT
-,-,TRBV2,TRBJ2-5,CASSPGQETQYF,TGTGCCAGCAGTCCAGGGCAAGAGACCCAGTACTTC
TRBD2,-,TRBV5-4,TRBJ2-2,CASSPNWRGGLTGELFF,TGTGCCAGCAGCCCGAATTGGCGGGGGGGCCTCACCGGGGAGCTGTTTTTT
-,-,TRBV28,TRBJ1-1,CASTNRQTGVFF,TGTGCCAGCACTAACCGACAGACCGGAGTTTTCTTT
-,-,TRBV7-2,TRBJ1-2,CASSLDQGRRGYTF,TGTGCCAGCAGCCTCGACCAGGGGCGACGTGGCTACACCTTC
-,-,TRBV19,TRBJ2-3,CASSRERGTDTQYF,TGTGCCAGTAGTCGAGAGAGGGGCACAGATACGCAGTATTTT
TRBD2,-,TRBV6-5,TRBJ2-7,CASSYGGLAGYEQYF,TGTGCCAGCAGTTATGGCGGACTAGCGGGATACGAGCAGTACTTC
-,-,TRBV7-9,TRBJ1-6,CASSPSGRPLHF,TGTGCCAGCAGCCCGTCCGGGAGACCCCTCCACTTT
-,-,TRBV19,TRBJ2-2,CASSIPYAQTGELFF,TGTGCCAGTAGTATCCCCTACGCACAGACCGGGGAGCTGTTTTTT
TRBD2,-,TRBV7-3,TRBJ2-3,CASSLSPGLAVSTDTQYF,TGTGCCAGCAGCTTAAGTCCGGGACTAGCGGTCAGCACAGATACGCAGTATTTT
TRBD2,once,TRBV18,TRBJ2-7,CASSLGLAGGGEQYF,TGTGCCAGCTCACTCGGACTAGCGGGAGGTGGCGAGCAGTACTTC
-,once,TRBV5-1,TRBJ2-1,CASSLAQGNEQFF,TGCGCCAGCAGCTTGGCTCAGGGCAATGAGCAGTTCTTC
-,-,TRBV2,TRBJ2-1,CASSAGGLYNEQFF,TGTGCCAGCAGTGCCGGTGGGCTTTACAATGAGCAGTTCTTC
TRBD1,-,TRBV2,TRBJ1-5,CASRRQGGNQPQHF,TGTGCCAGCAGAAGACAGGGCGGCAATCAGCCCCAGCATTTT
TRBD1,-,TRBV28,TRBJ2-7,CASSSAGTGGFHEQYF,TGTGCCAGCAGTTCCGCTGGGACAGGGGGCTTCCACGAGCAGTACTTC
-,once,TRBV7-8,TRBJ1-2,CASSFGLLGHYGYTF,TGTGCCAGCAGCTTCGGACTGTTAGGGCACTATGGCTACACCTTC
-,-,TRBV6-5,TRBJ1-1,CASSFYYTEAFF,TGTGCCAGCAGTTTTTATTACACTGAAGCTTTCTTT
TRBD1,-,TRBV5-1,TRBJ1-3,CASRTDRGHGNTIYF,TGCGCCAGCAGGACGGACAGGGGGCACGGAAACACCATATATTTT
TRBD2,-,TRBV7-9,TRBJ2-3,CASSLFGRGGAGNTQYF,TGTGCCAGCAGCTTATTCGGACGCGGGGGGGCCGGGAATACGCAGTATTTT
TRBD2,-,TRBV2,TRBJ2-7,CASRLRAGVDYEQYF,TGTGCCAGCAGATTAAGAGCGGGGGTTGACTACGAGCAGTACTTC
-,-,TRBV5-4,TRBJ2-7,CASSFGGRGDEQYF,TGTGCCAGCAGCTTCGGAGGGAGAGGGGACGAGCAGTACTTC
-,-,TRBV2,TRBJ2-2,CASTQEGAGGELFF,TGTGCCAGCACCCAGGAGGGGGCCGGCGGGGAGCTGTTTTTT